Sequencing of this T cell receptor beta chain was carried out in a study of T cells after posttransplantation cyclophosphamide. Study-wide findings and caveats: Donor-recipient repertoire similarity was low at 1-2 months, rising over year one.

Details on this clone: Antigen unknown.

V lost 9 bases and J 1 base, leaving 24 bases between the germline ends. The CDR3 contains 18 residues. CDR1 is LNHDA, CDR2 SQIVND, per germline (reference sequence). This table comes from immunoSEQ multiplex PCR, and its TCRdb copy is limited to in-frame clones, with some not included. Among 45,000 to 65,000 clones listed, more than 70% were seen once. The sequencing input was PBMCs. The sequence was obtained from a man aged 30-40 years with a blood cancer, CMV-positive, and with a related stem cell donor. The chain combines TRBV19 with TRBJ2-2; the D gene is possibly TRBD1 (6 bases). The CDR3 protein is CASGLRVDQGRNTGELFF. CDR3 nucleotides: TGTGCCAGCGGATTACGGGTGGATCAGGGGAGGAACACCGGGGAGCTGTTTTTT. Together with reference TRBV19 and TRBJ2-2, the CDR3 gives the full variable domain: DGGITQSPKYLFRKEGQNVTLSCEQNLNHDAMYWYRQDPGQGLRLIYYSQIVNDFQKGDIAEGYSVSREKKESFPLTVTSAQKNPTAFYLCASGLRVDQGRNTGELFFGEGSRLTVL.